The entry that follows covers one T cell receptor beta chain sequence. Its antigen is as yet unknown. This specimen comes from a study of cytomegalovirus exposure and HLA in healthy donors. The V segment lost 2 bases and the J segment 9 bases; nucleotides outside the gene matches: 12. The CDR3 has 16 residues. Germline values: CDR1 MGHDK, CDR2 SYGVNS. The primer mix had 60 Vbeta and 13 Jbeta primers. Measured with immunoSEQ multiplex PCR; TCRdb has only the in-frame clones, and not every one. Of about 150,000 clones detected, more than 75% appear once; the ten largest clones hold less than 2%. Study conclusions and caveats: Some TCR beta chains (roughly 160 of them) were listed as cytomegalovirus-associated. Researchers left out some V segments, among them TRBV6-2 and TRBV6-3, as indistinguishable.

This receptor was identified in a man in his forties in good health and CMV-seronegative. The chain has TRBV25-1 and TRBJ2-1; TRBD2 matches at 8 bases. The sequencing input was PBMCs. CDR3 in amino acids: CASSESPGTSVPEQFF. In DNA, the CDR3 is TGTGCCAGCAGTGAAAGTCCCGGGACTAGTGTTCCTGAGCAGTTCTTC.